This TCR beta chain was obtained from a study of OX40 agonist ivuxolimab in advanced cancers. Turning to the study itself: In this cohort, patients received ivuxolimab, an agonistic anti-OX40 (CD134) antibody. Having had anti-PD-1, anti-PD-L1 or anti-CTLA-4 therapy before was allowed, and roughly 38% had some.

A word on this clone: Its antigen is not identified.

Here immunoSEQ multiplex PCR was the method, and the copy in TCRdb shows in-frame clones only, minus some. The data contain tens of thousands of clones, about 89% of them seen just once; the ten biggest clones take up around 0.31%. CDR1 is LNHNV, CDR2 YYDKDF, per germline (reference sequence). V shed 0 bases and J shed 6 bases, with 6 bases lying between them. CDR3 length: 13 amino acids. Study-level results: The CD4+ and CD8+ T cells in the blood had expanded clonally by week 6 at 0.1 to 3.0 mg/kg.

Anyone with autoimmune disease history or systemic immunosuppression was excluded. Sequenced here: CD4+ or CD8+ T cells sorted from blood, sampled in a trial of the OX40 agonist ivuxolimab. The chain couples TRBV15 to TRBJ2-1; D call uncertain. The receptor was derived from an adult with an advanced solid tumor such as melanoma, head and neck, liver or kidney cancer. As DNA, the CDR3 is TGTGCCACCAGCAGAGATCGCCCCAATGAGCAGTTCTTC. It specifies CATSRDRPNEQFF.